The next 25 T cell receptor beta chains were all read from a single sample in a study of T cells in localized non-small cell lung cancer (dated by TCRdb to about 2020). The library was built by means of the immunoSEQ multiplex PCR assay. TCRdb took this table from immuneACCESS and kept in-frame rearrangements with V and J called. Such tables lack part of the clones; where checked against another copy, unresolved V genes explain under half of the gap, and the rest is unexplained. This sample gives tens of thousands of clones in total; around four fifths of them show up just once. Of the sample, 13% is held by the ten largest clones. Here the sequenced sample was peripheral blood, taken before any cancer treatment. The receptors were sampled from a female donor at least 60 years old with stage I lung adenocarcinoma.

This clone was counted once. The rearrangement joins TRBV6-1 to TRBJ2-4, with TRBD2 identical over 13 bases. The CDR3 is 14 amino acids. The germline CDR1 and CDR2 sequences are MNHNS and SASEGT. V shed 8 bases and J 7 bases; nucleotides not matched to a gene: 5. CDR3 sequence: CASRGLAGHNIQYF. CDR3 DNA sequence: TGTGCCAGCCGGGGACTAGCGGGGCACAACATTCAGTACTTC.

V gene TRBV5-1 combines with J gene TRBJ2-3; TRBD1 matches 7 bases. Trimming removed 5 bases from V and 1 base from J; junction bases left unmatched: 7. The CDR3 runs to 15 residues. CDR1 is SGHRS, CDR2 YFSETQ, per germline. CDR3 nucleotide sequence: TGCGCCAGCAGGGGAAACAGGGGCGGCACAGATACGCAGTATTTT. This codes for CASRGNRGGTDTQYF. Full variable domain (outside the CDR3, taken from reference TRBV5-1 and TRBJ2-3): KAGVTQTPRYLIKTRGQQVTLSCSPISGHRSVSWYQQTPGQGLQFLFEYFSETQRNKGNFPGRFSGRQFSNSRSEMNVSTLELGDSALYLCASRGNRGGTDTQYFGPGTRLTVL.

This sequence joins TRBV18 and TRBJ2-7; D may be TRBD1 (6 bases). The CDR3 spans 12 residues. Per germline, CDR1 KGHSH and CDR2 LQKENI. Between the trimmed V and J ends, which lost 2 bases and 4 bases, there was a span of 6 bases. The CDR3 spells CASSPTGYEQYF. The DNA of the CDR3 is TGTGCCAGCTCACCAACAGGGTACGAGCAGTACTTC.

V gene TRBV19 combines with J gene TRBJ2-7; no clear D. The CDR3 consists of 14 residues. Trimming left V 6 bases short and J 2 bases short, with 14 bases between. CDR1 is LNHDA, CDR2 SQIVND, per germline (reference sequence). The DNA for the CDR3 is TGTGCCAGTAGCCTTAAAACCGGCGCCTACGAGCAGTACTTC. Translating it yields CASSLKTGAYEQYF.

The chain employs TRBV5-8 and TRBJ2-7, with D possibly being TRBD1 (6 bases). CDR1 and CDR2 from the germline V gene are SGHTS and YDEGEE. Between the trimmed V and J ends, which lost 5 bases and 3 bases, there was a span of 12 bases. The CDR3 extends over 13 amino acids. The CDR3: CASRPTGLYEQYF. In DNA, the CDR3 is TGTGCCAGCAGACCGACAGGCCTCTACGAGCAGTACTTC.

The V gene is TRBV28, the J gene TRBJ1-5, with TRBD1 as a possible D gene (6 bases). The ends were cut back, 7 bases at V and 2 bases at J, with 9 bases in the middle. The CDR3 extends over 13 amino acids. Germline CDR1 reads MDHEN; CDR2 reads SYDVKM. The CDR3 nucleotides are TGTGCCAGCACGGGGGGCGGCAATCAGCCCCAGCATTTT. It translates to CASTGGGNQPQHF.

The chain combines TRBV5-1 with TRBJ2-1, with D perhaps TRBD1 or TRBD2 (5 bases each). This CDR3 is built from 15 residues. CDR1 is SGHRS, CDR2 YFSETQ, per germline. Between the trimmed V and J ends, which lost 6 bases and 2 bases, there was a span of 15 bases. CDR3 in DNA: TGCGCCAGCACCTCGGGGACCATTACCTACAATGAGCAGTTCTTC. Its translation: CASTSGTITYNEQFF.

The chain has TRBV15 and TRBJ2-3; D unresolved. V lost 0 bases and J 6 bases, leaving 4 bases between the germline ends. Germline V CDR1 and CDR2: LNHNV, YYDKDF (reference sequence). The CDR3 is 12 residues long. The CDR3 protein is CATSRDRDTQYF. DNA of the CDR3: TGTGCCACCAGCAGAGATAGGGATACGCAGTATTTT.

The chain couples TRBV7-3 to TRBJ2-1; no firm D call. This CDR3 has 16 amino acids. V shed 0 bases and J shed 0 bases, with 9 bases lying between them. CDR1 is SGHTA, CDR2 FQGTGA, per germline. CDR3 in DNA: TGTGCCAGCAGCTTAACAGCCAAGAGCTCCTACAATGAGCAGTTCTTC. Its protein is CASSLTAKSSYNEQFF.

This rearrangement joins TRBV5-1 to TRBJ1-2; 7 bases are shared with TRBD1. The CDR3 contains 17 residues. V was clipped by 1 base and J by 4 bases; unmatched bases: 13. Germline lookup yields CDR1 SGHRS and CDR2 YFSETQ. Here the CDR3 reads CASSLSGWGTEPYGYTF. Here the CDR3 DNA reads TGCGCCAGCAGCTTGTCTGGTTGGGGGACAGAGCCCTATGGCTACACCTTC.

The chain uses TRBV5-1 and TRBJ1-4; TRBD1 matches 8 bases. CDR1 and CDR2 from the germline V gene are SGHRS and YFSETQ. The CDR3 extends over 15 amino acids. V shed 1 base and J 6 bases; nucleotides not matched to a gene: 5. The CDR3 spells CASSLYGTGDEKLFF. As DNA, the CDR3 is TGCGCCAGCAGCTTGTACGGGACAGGAGATGAAAAACTGTTTTTT.

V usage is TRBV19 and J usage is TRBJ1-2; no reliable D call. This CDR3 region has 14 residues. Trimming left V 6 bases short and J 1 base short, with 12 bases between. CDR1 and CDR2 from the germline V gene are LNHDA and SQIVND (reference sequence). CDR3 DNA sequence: TGTGCCAGTAGCACTTTGATGAATAACTATGGCTACACCTTC. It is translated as CASSTLMNNYGYTF.

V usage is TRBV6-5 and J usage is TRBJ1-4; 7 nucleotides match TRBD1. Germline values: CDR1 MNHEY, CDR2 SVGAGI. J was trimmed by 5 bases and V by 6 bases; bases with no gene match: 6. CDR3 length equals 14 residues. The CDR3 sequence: CASSGTASNEKLFF. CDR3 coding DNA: TGTGCCAGCAGCGGGACAGCTTCCAATGAAAAACTGTTTTTT.

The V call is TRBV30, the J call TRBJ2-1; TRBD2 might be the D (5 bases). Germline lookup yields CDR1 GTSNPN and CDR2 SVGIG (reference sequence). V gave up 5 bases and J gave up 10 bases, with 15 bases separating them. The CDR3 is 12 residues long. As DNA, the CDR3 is TGTGCCTGGCAACTAGGAGGCGTAGAGCAGTTCTTC. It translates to CAWQLGGVEQFF.

CDR3 loop: CASRPGGSYNEQFF. The CDR3 DNA reads TGTGCCAGCAGACCAGGAGGCTCCTACAATGAGCAGTTCTTC. The gene calls are TRBV6-5 and TRBJ2-1; D may be TRBD2 (5 bases). Looked up from germline, CDR1 is MNHEY and CDR2 is SVGAGI. The CDR3 runs to 14 residues. V was shortened by 6 bases and J by 0 bases, with 9 bases between the two germline ends.

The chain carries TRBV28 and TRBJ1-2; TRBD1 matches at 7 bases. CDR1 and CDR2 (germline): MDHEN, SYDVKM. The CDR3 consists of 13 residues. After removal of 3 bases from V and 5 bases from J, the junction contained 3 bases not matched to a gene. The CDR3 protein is CASSFGGQYGYTF. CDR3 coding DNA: TGTGCCAGCAGTTTCGGGGGACAGTATGGCTACACCTTC.

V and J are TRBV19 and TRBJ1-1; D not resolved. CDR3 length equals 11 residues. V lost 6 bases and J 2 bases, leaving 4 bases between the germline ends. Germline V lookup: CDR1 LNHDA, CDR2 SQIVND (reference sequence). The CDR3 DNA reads TGTGCCAGTAGAATTAACACTGAAGCTTTCTTT. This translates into CASRINTEAFF.

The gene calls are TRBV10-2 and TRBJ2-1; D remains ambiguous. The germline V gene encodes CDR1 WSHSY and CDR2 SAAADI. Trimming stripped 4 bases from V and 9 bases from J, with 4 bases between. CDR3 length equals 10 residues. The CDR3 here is CASSGGEQFF. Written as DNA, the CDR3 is TGCGCCAGCAGTGGGGGTGAGCAGTTCTTC.

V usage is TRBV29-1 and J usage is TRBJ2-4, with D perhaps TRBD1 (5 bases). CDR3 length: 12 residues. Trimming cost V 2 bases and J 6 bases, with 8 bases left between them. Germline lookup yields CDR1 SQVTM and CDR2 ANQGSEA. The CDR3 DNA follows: TGCAGCGTTGAAATCCAGGGAAACATTCAGTACTTC. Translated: CSVEIQGNIQYF.

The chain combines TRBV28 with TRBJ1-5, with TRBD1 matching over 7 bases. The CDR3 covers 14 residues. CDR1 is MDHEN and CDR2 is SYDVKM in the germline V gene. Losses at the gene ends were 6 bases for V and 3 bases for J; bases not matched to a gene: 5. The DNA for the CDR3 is TGTGCCAGCAGCGATGGGACAGACAATCAGCCCCAGCATTTT. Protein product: CASSDGTDNQPQHF.

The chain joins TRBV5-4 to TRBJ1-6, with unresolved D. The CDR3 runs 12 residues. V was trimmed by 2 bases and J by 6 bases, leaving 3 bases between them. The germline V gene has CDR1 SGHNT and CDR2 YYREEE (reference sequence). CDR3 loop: CASSFFNSPLHF. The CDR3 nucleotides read TGTGCCAGCAGCTTTTTTAATTCACCCCTCCACTTT. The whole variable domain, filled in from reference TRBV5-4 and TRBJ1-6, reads ETGVTQSPTHLIKTRGQQVTLRCSSQSGHNTVSWYQQALGQGPQFIFQYYREEENGRGNFPPRFSGLQFPNYSSELNVNALELDDSALYLCASSFFNSPLHFGNGTRLTVT.

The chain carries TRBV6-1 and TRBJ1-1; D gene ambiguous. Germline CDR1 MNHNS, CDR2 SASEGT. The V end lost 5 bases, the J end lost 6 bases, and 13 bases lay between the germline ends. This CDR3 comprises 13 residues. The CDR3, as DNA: TGTGCCAGCAGTAGGGAAGGTGGCGCTGAAGCTTTCTTT. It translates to CASSREGGAEAFF.

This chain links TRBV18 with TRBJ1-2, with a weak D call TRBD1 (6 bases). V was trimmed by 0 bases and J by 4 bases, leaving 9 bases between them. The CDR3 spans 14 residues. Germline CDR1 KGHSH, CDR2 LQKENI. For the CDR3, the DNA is TGTGCCAGCTCACCACCGGACAGTTCCTATGGCTACACCTTC. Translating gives CASSPPDSSYGYTF.

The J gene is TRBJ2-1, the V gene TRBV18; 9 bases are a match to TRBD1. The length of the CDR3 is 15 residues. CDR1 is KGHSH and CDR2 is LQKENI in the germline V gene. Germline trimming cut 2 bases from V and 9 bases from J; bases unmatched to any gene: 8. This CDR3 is CASSPEGTGRGEQFF. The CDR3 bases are TGTGCCAGCTCACCAGAGGGGACAGGGAGGGGTGAGCAGTTCTTC.

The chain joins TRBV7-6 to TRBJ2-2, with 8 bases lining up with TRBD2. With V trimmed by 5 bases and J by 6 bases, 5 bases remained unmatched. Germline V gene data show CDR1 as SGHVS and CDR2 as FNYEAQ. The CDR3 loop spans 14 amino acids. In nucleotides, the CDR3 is TGTGCCAGCAGCCCGAGGACTAGCTCCGGGGAGCTGTTTTTT. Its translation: CASSPRTSSGELFF.